This T cell receptor beta chain was sequenced in a study of CD8+CD57+ T cells in acquired aplastic anemia (dated by TCRdb to 2016 to 2019). Regarding the study in general: On average, sorted CD4+ and CD8+ cells yielded around 3.5 ug of extracted DNA, with a range of roughly 0.18 to 27.4 ug. CD8+CD57+ expansion was defined as a frequency above the mean frequency observed in healthy subjects. Study-wide conclusions, independent of this receptor: Twenty-nine CD8+ CDR3 sequences were found in both patients and controls but appeared to be highly expressed in patients and within the immunodominant clones of the patients. Between patients and healthy controls, no significant difference in CD8+ Simpson's diversity was found (P=0.060).

Genomic DNA served as template for TCR beta VDJ combination and CDR3 sequence profiling. An Illumina HiSeq 2000 was the platform used for TCR repertoire sequencing. Per the original workflow: TRBV/TRBJ rearrangement plots, CDR3 size and DJ length profiles, and Simpson's diversity index were used to evaluate the repertoires. The most abundant DNA sequence in the deep sequencing data was taken as the immunodominant clone. CDR3 amino acid sequences were screened for sharing across subjects and compared with published repertoires and the VDJdb database. TCRdb redid the processing of the public reads, applying fastp at Q25 and MiXCR, and retained in-frame beta chains. Rows are unified per CDR3 protein, each entry keeping the most common DNA and genes. The V and J calls shown here were made by TCRdb, not taken from the authors' results. Within this sample are 200,000 or so distinct CDR3 sequences, with roughly 50% of them counted one time only. Clones ranked in the top ten supply 15% to 20% of the sample.

CDR1 LNHDA and CDR2 SQIVND were looked up in the germline V gene (reference sequence). A distance of 10 bases separates the germline ends of V and J, which lose 1 base and 0 bases respectively. The CDR3 starts with the cysteine, ends with the phenylalanine, and has 16 residues. Just the 48-base CDR3 DNA is kept, in frame starting at base 1. Patients chosen for sequencing had shown expansion of CD8+CD57+ cells by flow cytometry. All patients had severe acquired aplastic anemia diagnosed by International Study of Aplastic Anemia and Agranulocytosis and Camitta criteria. Patients had received no therapy at the time of blood sampling. TCR repertoires of sorted CD4+ and CD8+ blood T cells from severe aplastic anemia patients and healthy subjects were deep-sequenced in the study. Patients were enrolled under clinicaltrials.gov protocols 00001620, 01623167, 00001397, 00071045, 00081523 and 00961064 in the USA. Ficoll-Paque density gradient centrifugation was used to isolate peripheral blood mononuclear cells. CD4+ and CD8+ T cells were sorted by FACS or magnetic beads before DNA extraction.

As for this clonotype: The antigen it binds to is not known. Base qualities are missing; no much larger clone stands one base away.

The source of this sequence is a human donor with aplastic anemia. Sequenced sample: sorted CD4+, CD8+, or CD8+CD57+ T cells (not recorded which) from PBMCs. The rearrangement combines TRBV19 with TRBJ1-5; TRBD1 is possibly the D segment (6 matching bases). The sequence in DNA is TGTGCCAGTAGTATAGCCGGGACACTTAGCAATCAGCCCCAGCATTTT. It encodes CASSIAGTLSNQPQHF.